This TCR beta chain was recorded in a study of graft-versus-host responses after intestinal transplantation. Background on the study: All of the recipients had induction that used anti-thymocyte globulin, then tacrolimus and steroids for two to three years.

Note on this clone: Its matching antigen is unknown.

Study observations and caveats: Individuals carrying graft-donor T cell macrochimerism showed high graft-versus-host to host-versus-graft clonal ratios in allografts. Peak circulating GvH clone levels tracked with early post-transplant HvG declines. Investigators detected GvH clones in recipient marrow, with some emerging earlier in ileum or blood.

The CDR3 length is 14 residues. Trimming removed 6 bases from V and 6 bases from J; junction bases left unmatched: 3. Germline V CDR1 and CDR2: MGHRA, YSYEKL. Generated by immunoSEQ multiplex PCR, the TCRdb table keeps only in-frame clones and is missing some. The table lists over 70,000 clones, around 86% of them singletons. This material consisted of unstimulated CD8+ T cells sorted from spleen or lymph node cells, taken before intestinal transplant. The sequence was obtained from a human donor who received an intestinal transplant. The chain links TRBV4-1 to TRBJ2-2; 11 bases line up with TRBD2. The CDR3 coding sequence is TGCGCCAGCAGTGCGACTAGCGGGGCCGGGGAGCTGTTTTTT. Its protein product is CASSATSGAGELFF.